Each of the 4 T cell receptor beta chains below was sequenced from the same sample in a study of neurological immune-mediated disorders. MiXCR, run by TCRdb on the 5' RACE reads, gives a single entry per CDR3 protein. The sample lists roughly 75,000 distinct CDR3 sequences; around 2.6% were seen once. Sequenced material: PBMCs. These receptors all stem from a woman aged 25 to 39 with multiple sclerosis.

In this sample, this clonotype turned up many times. The chain employs TRBV7-2 and TRBJ1-1; D might be TRBD1 (5 bases). V was trimmed by 6 bases and J by 5 bases, leaving 16 bases between them. The CDR3 extends over 14 amino acids. In germline, CDR1 is SGHTA, CDR2 FQGNSA. This chain's CDR3 is CASRWGGTGTEAFF. The CDR3 DNA reads TGTGCCAGCAGGTGGGGGGGAACGGGGACTGAAGCTTTCTTT.

In its sample, this clonotype was seen many times. Here the CDR3 DNA reads TGTGCCAGCAAGCAGGGGTACGAGCAGTACTTC. As protein: CASKQGYEQYF. V is TRBV12-3 or TRBV12-4 and J is TRBJ2-7; tentatively, D is TRBD1 (6 bases). The CDR3 consists of 11 residues. The V end lost 7 bases, the J end lost 4 bases, and 8 bases lay between the germline ends.

This clonotype was seen many times. The J gene is TRBJ2-5, the V gene TRBV5-1, with D tentatively TRBD1 (5 bases). The CDR3 spans 15 residues. Deletions cut 2 bases from V and 2 bases from J, with 13 bases between. Germline CDR1 and CDR2: SGHRS and YFSETQ. The CDR3 DNA sequence: TGCGCCAGCAGCTTATCTCCCCGACAGCAAGAGACCCAGTACTTC. Translated: CASSLSPRQQETQYF.

This clonotype showed up many times. This rearrangement joins TRBV12-3 or TRBV12-4 to TRBJ1-2; no clear D. V lost 6 bases and J lost 4, with 12 bases in between. This CDR3 contains 13 residues. Here the CDR3 reads CASSPGQSYGYTF. In DNA form, the CDR3 reads TGTGCCAGCAGCCCGGGTCAGAGCTATGGCTACACCTTC.